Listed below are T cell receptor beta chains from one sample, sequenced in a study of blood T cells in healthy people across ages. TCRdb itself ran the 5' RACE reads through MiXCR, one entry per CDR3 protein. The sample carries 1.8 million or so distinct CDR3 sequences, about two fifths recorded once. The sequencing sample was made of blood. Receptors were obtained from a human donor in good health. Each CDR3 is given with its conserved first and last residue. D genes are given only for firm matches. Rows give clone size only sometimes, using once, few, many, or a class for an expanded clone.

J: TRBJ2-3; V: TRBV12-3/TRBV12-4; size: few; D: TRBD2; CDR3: CASSVSGGTGNTQYF; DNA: TGTGCCAGCAGTGTCAGCGGGGGAACAGGGAATACGCAGTATTTT
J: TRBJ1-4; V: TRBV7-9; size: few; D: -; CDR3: CASSLAWEQFNEKLFF; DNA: TGTGCCAGCAGCTTAGCATGGGAACAGTTTAATGAAAAACTGTTTTTT
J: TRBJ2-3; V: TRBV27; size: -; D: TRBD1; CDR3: CATRQGTDTQYF; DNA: TGTGCCACCCGACAGGGGACAGATACGCAGTATTTT
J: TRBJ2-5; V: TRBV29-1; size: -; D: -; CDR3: CSAESGETQYF; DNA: TGCAGCGCCGAGAGCGGGGAGACCCAGTACTTC
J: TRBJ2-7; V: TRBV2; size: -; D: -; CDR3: CASSEEGTGYEQYF; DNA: TGTGCCAGCAGTGAAGAGGGTACGGGCTACGAGCAGTACTTC
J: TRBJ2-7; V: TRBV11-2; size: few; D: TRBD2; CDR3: CASRPNRGETYEQYF; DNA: TGTGCCAGCAGACCAAACCGGGGGGAAACCTACGAGCAGTACTTC
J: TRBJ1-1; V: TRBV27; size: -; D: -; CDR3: CASSTLGRFATEAFF; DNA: TGTGCCAGCAGTACATTGGGACGGTTTGCGACTGAAGCTTTCTTT
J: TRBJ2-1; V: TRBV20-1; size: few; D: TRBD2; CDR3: CSEAGDGNEQFF; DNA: TGCAGTGAAGCGGGGGATGGCAATGAGCAGTTCTTC
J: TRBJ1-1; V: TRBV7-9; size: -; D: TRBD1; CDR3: CASSSHDRGPTEAFF; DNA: TGTGCCAGCAGCTCGCACGACAGGGGGCCCACTGAAGCTTTCTTT
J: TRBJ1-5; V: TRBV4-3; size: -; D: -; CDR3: CDSSQDWRHGDQPQHF; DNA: TGCGACAGCAGCCAAGATTGGAGACACGGAGATCAGCCCCAGCATTTT
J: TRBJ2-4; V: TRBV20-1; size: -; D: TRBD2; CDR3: CSARVRGVEQYF; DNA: TGCAGTGCTAGGGTTCGGGGGGTTGAGCAGTACTTC
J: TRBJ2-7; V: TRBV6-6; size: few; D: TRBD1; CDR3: CASGERQGIHEQYF; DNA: TGTGCCAGCGGGGAGAGACAGGGGATACACGAGCAGTACTTC
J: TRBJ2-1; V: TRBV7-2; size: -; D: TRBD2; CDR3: CASSSLAGTWNEQFF; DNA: TGTGCCAGCAGCTCGTTAGCGGGGACGTGGAATGAGCAGTTCTTC
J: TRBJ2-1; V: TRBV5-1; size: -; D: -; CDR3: CASSLRGTDNEQFF; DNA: TGCGCCAGCAGCCTCAGGGGTACAGACAATGAGCAGTTCTTC